Sequencing of this TCR beta chain was carried out in a study of T cells in Graves' hyperthyroidism and ophthalmopathy. The CDR3 extends over 15 amino acids. Trimming removed 3 bases at V and 7 bases at J, with 15 bases between. Germline assignment: CDR1 SNHLY and CDR2 FYNNEI. The CDR3 regions of TCR beta were amplified from RNA transcripts. First-round RT-PCR targeting the TCR CDR3 was performed with the HTBI primer set. TCRdb re-derived calls from the multiplex PCR reads in MiXCR, one entry per CDR3 protein. Altogether hundreds of thousands of distinct CDR3 sequences are present, under 15% being singletons, with the ten largest covering 9.2%. This clonotype was seen repeatedly, ten times or more.

This receptor was obtained from a woman in her late teens or twenties with Graves' hyperthyroidism. The sample consisted of blood. The chain couples TRBV2 to TRBJ1-4; tentative D call: TRBD1 (5 bases). The CDR3 DNA reads as TGTGCCAGCAGTGAGCATAAGGGGCTATCTGAAAAACTGTTTTTT. Translating it yields CASSEHKGLSEKLFF.